This T cell receptor beta chain was identified in a study of cytomegalovirus exposure and HLA in healthy donors (dated by TCRdb to 2016 to 2017). At the level of the whole study: An earlier analysis of more than 550 of the donors reported approximately 300 Gb of sequence data and 117 million unique TCR beta sequences obtained from around 190 million T cells. Roughly 310 gigabases of sequencing data and 70 million to 85 million unique TCR sequences were included in an early release covering around 650 HLA-typed donors. The genetic ancestry cluster associated with self-reported Caucasian donors included 70% to 85% of the 398 genotyped donors. The aim of the study was to test whether cataloging public T cell receptors could identify signatures of past pathogen exposure. Using immunosequencing, the study profiled T cell repertoires from 666 subjects and related those repertoires to cytomegalovirus serostatus. Along with the roughly 670-subject first cohort, a separate validation cohort of more than 90 different subjects was used. High-throughput TCR immunosequencing, statistical association of individual TCRs with disease status, and machine learning were combined to predict cytomegalovirus infection status. In a later analysis, previously published TCR beta repertoires from roughly 710 donors were re-analyzed and high-resolution HLA genotyping was added so that TCR occurrence patterns could be studied. Rather than using new phenotypic data, the later analysis identified candidate immune exposures from TCR beta sequences and from how often those sequences occurred across donors. To decide whether each TCR beta V gene segment behaved as functional or pseudogenic, an earlier analysis of approximately 620 of the donors relied on high-throughput TCR beta sequencing. Donor age, sex, ethnicity and CMV serostatus were compiled together with the repertoire data. A later genetic analysis used genome-wide SNP genotypes for about three fifths of the roughly 700 donors, treating that subset as a discovery cohort. Every discovery cohort repertoire had been produced on one sequencing platform. HLA typing included class I and class II loci at four-digit resolution. The number of donors typed differed by locus, with about 629-630 for A, B, C, DRB1 and DQB1, more than 500 for DQA1, 600 to 610 for DPA1, and around 450 for DPB1. Because of strong linkage in the cohort, roughly five DR-DQ haplotypes were treated as single units for association and clustering. Among some 400 genotyped donors of the cohort, an average of approximately 200,000 unique TCR beta nucleotide sequences was sequenced per donor, of which 15% to 20% were non-productive.

The protocol used for the library was the immunoSEQ multiplex PCR assay. The multiplex PCR relied on a mix of 60 forward primers for TCR Vbeta segments and 13 reverse primers for TCR Jbeta segments. Amplification of the CDR3 region of rearranged TCR beta genes was performed with a multiplex PCR assay on genomic DNA. Amplified TCR beta libraries were sequenced as 87-base-pair reads on the Illumina HiSeq System. As for how the authors treated the data: A later analysis counted about 82 million unique TCR beta chains across the 690 or so repertoires, and 10 million to 11 million of these chains were shared by at least two donors. Raw reads were error-corrected and collapsed into unique sequences by a nearest-neighbor algorithm in which closely related sequences were merged to remove PCR and sequencing errors. Alignment of CDR3 sequences to IMGT reference sequences was used to assign V, D and J gene segments. For a sequence to be retained, a match of at least six nucleotides was required to both a V gene segment and a J gene segment. A rearrangement counted as productive if the CDR3 had no stop codons and remained in frame with V and J, and every other rearrangement counted as non-productive. CDR3 was defined by IMGT convention, running from the second conserved V-encoded cysteine to the conserved J-encoded phenylalanine. Sequences without an unambiguous match to a single V gene segment were excluded from the earlier analysis of about 600 of the donors. In an earlier analysis of some 590 of the donors, a V segment was called functional when productive rearrangements were above 56.7%, and segregating when the standard deviation between donors exceeded 5%. To diagnose cytomegalovirus status from the catalog of TCR beta chain sequences, a statistical classification framework was built. In a later analysis, TCR nucleotide sequences were compared against IMGT/GENE-DB human TR gene sequences so that V and J genes could be assigned. In a later analysis, CDR3 sequences and most-parsimonious VDJ recombination scenarios were assigned using the TCRdist pipeline. In a later analysis, each TCR beta chain was defined by its CDR3 amino acid sequence together with its V-gene family, and reads lacking a unique V-gene family were excluded. A later analysis removed 550 to 650 highly shared, low-generation-probability nucleotide sequences to deal with suspected cross-contamination and a sequencing artifact. A later analysis calculated a clonal expansion index for each public chain from normalized within-repertoire ranks of inferred template counts. In a later analysis, generation probabilities were computed using a VDJ recombination model fitted to out-of-frame rearrangements, and the results were checked against IGoR. In a later analysis, hypergeometric tests were used to score TCR-TCR, TCR-HLA and TCR-CMV co-occurrence, with a repertoire-size bias correction applied to TCR pairs. A later analysis estimated false discovery rates by permuting HLA or CMV assignments 20 times. A later analysis grouped co-occurring TCRs with DBSCAN, adding TCRdist sequence similarity when clustering within HLA-allele-positive subsets. Repertoires with fewer than 30,000 or more than 120,000 public chains, plus five repertoires with anomalous nucleotide sharing, were excluded from co-occurrence clustering. TCRdb stores this immuneACCESS table with in-frame sequences only. Part of the clones is absent; in the studies checked, under half of the shortfall reflects unresolved V genes, and no reason is known for the rest. V and J calls and clone size come straight from that table; D and trimming were deduced from the DNA. In this sample the table shows 210,000 or so clones, 78% of which occur a single time. The top ten clones comprise approximately 0.47% of the sample.

In total, 600 or so healthy bone marrow donors made up the cohort. At the time of sampling, all cohort members were nominally healthy, though unrecorded immune exposures were likely present. The donor was CMV seronegative and was included in the group of over 300 seronegative cohort members. A peripheral blood sample was collected from each donor, and TCR beta sequencing was performed on peripheral blood mononuclear cells. Genomic DNA was extracted from the blood cell samples with the Qiagen DNeasy Blood Extraction Kit. V lost 6 bases and J lost 8 bases; the stretch between them is 13 bases long. The germline V gene supplies CDR1 SQVTM and CDR2 ANQGSEA. From the cysteine up to the phenylalanine, the CDR3 has a length of 11 residues. Just CDR3 DNA is preserved here, 33 bases in frame from base 1. Note on this clone: This clone's antigen is unknown. No base-level quality is on record; no much larger clone is a single base apart.

The paper's findings and limits, for the study overall: Compared with the approximately 720-donor mean, donors in an Asian-associated ancestry cluster had fewer N-insertions in productive TCRs, according to a later genetic analysis. In the study, some 160 TCR beta chains were listed as associated with cytomegalovirus. The 87-base-pair reads could not distinguish some IMGT-functional V segments, including TRBV6-2 and TRBV6-3, so those segments were excluded. Correlated functional status among segregating V segments might reflect linkage disequilibrium, but an unknown experimental factor could not be ruled out. Compared with equally common non-associated chains, HLA-associated TCR beta chains in a later analysis were more clonally expanded and had lower generation probabilities. In both the original and validation cohorts, the classifier was reported to diagnose cytomegalovirus status with high specificity and sensitivity. A later analysis found that most CMV-associated TCR beta chains appeared HLA-restricted, with HLA associations seemingly driven largely by CMV exposure. HLA typing was unavailable for some donors at each locus, so association tests used only the typed subset. CMV serostatus was the only immune exposure information available for the cohort. A few of the identified cytomegalovirus-associated TCR beta chains were confirmed in vitro to be specific for cytomegalovirus antigens. A later analysis found that TCR association rates varied across HLA loci, with DRB1 alleles showing the most associated TCRs and HLA-C alleles the fewest. According to the authors, the approach could potentially be generalized to other disease states and immunological phenotypes. In a later analysis, around 17,000 TCR beta sequences were associated with specific HLA alleles at a false discovery rate of 0.05. Most TCR sequences were observed very rarely across donors, whereas some public TCRs were present in many individuals. A further reported finding was that TCR beta sequences accurately predicted the HLA-A and HLA-B alleles for most subjects in the first cohort. Presence/absence analyses assumed roughly uniform sequencing depth across donors, an assumption that may not hold. A later analysis reported that several top co-occurrence clusters appeared linked to parvovirus B19, influenza, CMV and Epstein-Barr virus. Only TCR beta chains were sequenced in this cohort, and the absence of alpha or paired-chain data limited detectable features. The earlier analysis of approximately 560 of the donors excluded some 15 rarely observed V segments, including chromosome 9 orphons, because counts were too low. An association between a missense DCLRE1C variant and V-gene and J-gene trimming of TCR beta chains was found in a later genetic analysis and replicated in an independent cohort. A group of highly shared sequence variants was considered likely to be a technical artifact of the sequencing pipeline. In an earlier analysis of around 500 of the donors, most TCR beta V segments appeared in productive rearrangements about 87% or about 30% of the time, broadly matching IMGT annotations. When HLA alleles, especially DR and DQ, strongly co-occurred, attributing TCR associations to individual alleles was difficult.

What was sequenced was PBMCs. This TCR derives from a boy aged 5-17 years in good health and CMV-seronegative. In this chain, TRBV29-1 is recombined with TRBJ2-5; the D gene is perhaps TRBD2, from 6 matching bases. The DNA is as follows: TGCAGCGTCGGGTGGAGGGAAACCCAGTACTTC. This yields the protein CSVGWRETQYF.